Listed below are T cell receptor beta chains from one sample, sequenced in a study of memory CD4+ T cells and cytomegalovirus serostatus. Profiled with immunoSEQ multiplex PCR; TCRdb holds only in-frame clones, not every one. This sample yields just under 95,000 clones, of which roughly 80% are seen a single time; around 3.6% belongs to the top ten. The sample consisted of memory CD4+ T cells from blood. These receptors came from an adult in good health and CMV-seropositive. CDR3s include the opening cysteine and the closing phenylalanine or tryptophan. The order of the fields is J gene, D gene, V gene, clone size, CDR3 length, CDR3 protein, CDR3 DNA. The D gene is left open where the match is weak. Clone size appears in some rows only: once, few, many, or a class for an expanded clone.

J: TRBJ2-3; D: .; V: TRBV19; size: .; length: 16; CDR3: CASSIDFRSRGGTQYF; DNA: TGTGCCAGTAGTATAGATTTCCGATCTCGGGGCGGTACGCAGTATTTT
J: TRBJ2-2; D: .; V: TRBV5-1; size: .; length: 14; CDR3: CASSSGLPGGELFF; DNA: TGCGCCAGCAGCTCAGGACTCCCCGGGGGGGAGCTGTTTTTT
J: TRBJ2-1; D: .; V: TRBV7-3; size: once; length: 15; CDR3: CASSLQGHSYNEQFF; DNA: TGTGCCAGCAGCTTACAGGGCCACTCCTACAATGAGCAGTTCTTC
J: TRBJ2-3; D: TRBD2; V: TRBV18; size: few; length: 15; CDR3: CASSPPASGSHTQYF; DNA: TGTGCCAGCTCACCACCGGCTAGCGGGAGCCATACGCAGTATTTT
J: TRBJ1-4; D: .; V: TRBV9; size: .; length: 15; CDR3: CASSLSQGRNEKLFF; DNA: TGTGCCAGCAGCTTATCACAGGGTCGTAATGAAAAACTGTTTTTT
J: TRBJ2-3; D: .; V: TRBV6-6; size: .; length: 13; CDR3: CATQSGGTDTQYF; DNA: TGTGCCACCCAATCTGGGGGCACAGATACGCAGTATTTT
J: TRBJ2-2; D: .; V: TRBV27; size: few; length: 12; CDR3: CASSINTGELFF; DNA: TGTGCCAGCAGTATCAACACCGGGGAGCTGTTTTTT
J: TRBJ2-3; D: TRBD2; V: TRBV6-1; size: .; length: 13; CDR3: CAAAGPSTDTQYF; DNA: TGTGCAGCAGCGGGACCTAGCACAGATACGCAGTATTTT
J: TRBJ2-5; D: .; V: TRBV6-5; size: .; length: 13; CDR3: CASSSIGIATQYF; DNA: TGTGCCAGCAGTTCGATCGGGATCGCGACCCAGTACTTC
J: TRBJ2-5; D: .; V: TRBV15; size: .; length: 12; CDR3: CATSRDSETQYF; DNA: TGTGCCACCAGCAGAGATAGCGAGACCCAGTACTTC
J: TRBJ2-3; D: .; V: TRBV27; size: .; length: 13; CDR3: CASSKGDTDTQYF; DNA: TGTGCCAGCTCCAAAGGGGACACAGATACGCAGTATTTT
J: TRBJ1-2; D: .; V: TRBV15; size: .; length: 15; CDR3: CATSRDPGPGYGYTF; DNA: TGTGCCACCAGCAGAGATCCGGGGCCGGGCTATGGCTACACCTTC
J: TRBJ2-2; D: TRBD2; V: TRBV7-2; size: .; length: 16; CDR3: CASSLDTSGSGGELFF; DNA: TGTGCCAGCAGCTTAGATACTAGCGGGAGTGGCGGGGAGCTGTTTTTT